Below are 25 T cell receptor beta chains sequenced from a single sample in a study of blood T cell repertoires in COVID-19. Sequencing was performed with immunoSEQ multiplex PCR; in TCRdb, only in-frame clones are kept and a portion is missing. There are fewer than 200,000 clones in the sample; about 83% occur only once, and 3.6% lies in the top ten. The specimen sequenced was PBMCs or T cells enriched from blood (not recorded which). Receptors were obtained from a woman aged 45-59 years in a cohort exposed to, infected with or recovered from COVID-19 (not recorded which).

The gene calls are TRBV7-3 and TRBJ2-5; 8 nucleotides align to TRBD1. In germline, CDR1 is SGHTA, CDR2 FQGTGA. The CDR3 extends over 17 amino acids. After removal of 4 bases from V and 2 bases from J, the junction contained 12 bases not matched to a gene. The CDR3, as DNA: TGTGCCAGCAGCTCGAATGGCCTAGGACAGGGTCAAGAGACCCAGTACTTC. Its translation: CASSSNGLGQGQETQYF.

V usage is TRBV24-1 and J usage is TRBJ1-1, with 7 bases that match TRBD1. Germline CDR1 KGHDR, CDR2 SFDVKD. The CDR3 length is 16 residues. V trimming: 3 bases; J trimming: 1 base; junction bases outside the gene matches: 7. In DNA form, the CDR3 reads TGTGCCACCAGTGATGCCTCGACAGGGTCGAACACTGAAGCTTTCTTT. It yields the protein CATSDASTGSNTEAFF.

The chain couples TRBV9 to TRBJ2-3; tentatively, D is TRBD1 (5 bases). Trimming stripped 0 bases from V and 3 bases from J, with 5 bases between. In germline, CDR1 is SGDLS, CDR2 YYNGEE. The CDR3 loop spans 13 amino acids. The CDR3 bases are TGTGCCAGCAGCGTAGGACAGACAGATACGCAGTATTTT. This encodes CASSVGQTDTQYF.

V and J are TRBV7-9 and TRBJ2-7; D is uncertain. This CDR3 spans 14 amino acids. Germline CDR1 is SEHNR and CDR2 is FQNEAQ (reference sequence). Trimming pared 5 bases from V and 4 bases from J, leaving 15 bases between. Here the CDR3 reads CASSASTLSYEQYF. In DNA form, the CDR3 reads TGTGCCAGCAGCGCTTCAACCCTCAGTTACGAGCAGTACTTC.

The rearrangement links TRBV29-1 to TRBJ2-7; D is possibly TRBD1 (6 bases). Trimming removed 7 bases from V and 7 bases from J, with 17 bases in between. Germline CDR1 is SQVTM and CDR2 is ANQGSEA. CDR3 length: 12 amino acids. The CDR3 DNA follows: TGCAGCGCCTCGGCAGGGGTATTTGAGCAGTACTTC. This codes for CSASAGVFEQYF.

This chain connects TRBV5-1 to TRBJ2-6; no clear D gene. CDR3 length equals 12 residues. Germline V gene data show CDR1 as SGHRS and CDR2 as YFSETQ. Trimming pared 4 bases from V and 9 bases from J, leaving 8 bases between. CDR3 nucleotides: TGCGCCAGCAGCGCGGAGTTCAACGTCCTGACTTTC. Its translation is CASSAEFNVLTF.

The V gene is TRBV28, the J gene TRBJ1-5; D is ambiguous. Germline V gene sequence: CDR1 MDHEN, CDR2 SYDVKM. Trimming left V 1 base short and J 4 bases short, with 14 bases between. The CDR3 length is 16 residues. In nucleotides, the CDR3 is TGTGCCAGCAGTTTATATCAGTCGGGTATGAATCAGCCCCAGCATTTT. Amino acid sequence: CASSLYQSGMNQPQHF.

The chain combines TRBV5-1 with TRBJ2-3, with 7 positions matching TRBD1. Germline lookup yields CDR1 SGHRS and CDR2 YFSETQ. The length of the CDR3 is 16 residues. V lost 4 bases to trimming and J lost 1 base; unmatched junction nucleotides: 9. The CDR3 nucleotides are TGCGCCAGCAGCGACGGACGACAGGGTGGCACAGATACGCAGTATTTT. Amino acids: CASSDGRQGGTDTQYF.

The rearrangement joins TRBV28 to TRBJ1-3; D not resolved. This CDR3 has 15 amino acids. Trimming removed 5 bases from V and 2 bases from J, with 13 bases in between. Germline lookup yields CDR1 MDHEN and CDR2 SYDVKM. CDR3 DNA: TGTGCCAGCAGTGGACTTGCTGACCCTGGAAACACCATATATTTT. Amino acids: CASSGLADPGNTIYF.

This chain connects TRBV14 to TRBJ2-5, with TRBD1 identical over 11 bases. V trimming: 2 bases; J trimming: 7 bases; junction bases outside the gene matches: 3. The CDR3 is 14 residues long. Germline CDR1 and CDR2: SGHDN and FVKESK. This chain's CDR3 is CASSQRGTGGTQYF. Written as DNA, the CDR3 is TGTGCCAGCAGCCAACGGGGGACAGGGGGGACCCAGTACTTC.

CDR3 amino acids: CASSLFRTGGAVDTEAFF. CDR3 sequence (DNA): TGTGCCAGCAGTTTATTTCGGACAGGGGGCGCAGTGGACACTGAAGCTTTCTTT. The V call is TRBV28, the J call TRBJ1-1, with 11 nucleotides matching TRBD1. The CDR3 loop spans 18 amino acids. Germline V gene data show CDR1 as MDHEN and CDR2 as SYDVKM. Trimming cost V 1 base and J 3 bases; bases outside gene matches: 10. The variable domain in full, completed from reference TRBV28 and TRBJ1-1, reads DVKVTQSSRYLVKRTGEKVFLECVQDMDHENMFWYRQDPGLGLRLIYFSYDVKMKEKGDIPEGYSVSREKKERFSLILESASTNQTSMYLCASSLFRTGGAVDTEAFFGQGTRLTVV.

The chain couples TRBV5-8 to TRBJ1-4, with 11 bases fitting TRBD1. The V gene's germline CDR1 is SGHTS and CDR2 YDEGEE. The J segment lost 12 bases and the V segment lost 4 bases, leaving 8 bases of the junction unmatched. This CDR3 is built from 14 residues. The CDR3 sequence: CASSTRRDRGELFF. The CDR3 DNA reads TGTGCCAGCAGCACGCGTAGGGACAGGGGGGAACTGTTTTTT.

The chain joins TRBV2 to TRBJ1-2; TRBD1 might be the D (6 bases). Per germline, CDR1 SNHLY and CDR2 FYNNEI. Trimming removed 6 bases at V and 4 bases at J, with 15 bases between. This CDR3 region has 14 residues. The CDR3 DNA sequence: TGTGCCAGCAGCCCCGGCGGGGGGCTCTATGGCTACACCTTC. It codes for CASSPGGGLYGYTF.

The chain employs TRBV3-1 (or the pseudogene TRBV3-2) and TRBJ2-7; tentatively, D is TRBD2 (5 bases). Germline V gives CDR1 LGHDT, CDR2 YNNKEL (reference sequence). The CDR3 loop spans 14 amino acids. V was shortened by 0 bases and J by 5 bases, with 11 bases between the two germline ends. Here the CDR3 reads CASSQDGELHEQYF. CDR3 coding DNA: TGTGCCAGCAGCCAAGATGGGGAGTTGCACGAGCAGTACTTC.

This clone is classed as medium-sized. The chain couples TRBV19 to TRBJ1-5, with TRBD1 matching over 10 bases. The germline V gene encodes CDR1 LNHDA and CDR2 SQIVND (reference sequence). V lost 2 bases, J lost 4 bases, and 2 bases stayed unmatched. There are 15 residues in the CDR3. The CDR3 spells CASSILGQGNQPQHF. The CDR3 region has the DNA TGTGCCAGTAGTATATTGGGACAGGGGAATCAGCCCCAGCATTTT. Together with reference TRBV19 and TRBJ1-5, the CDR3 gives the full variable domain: DGGITQSPKYLFRKEGQNVTLSCEQNLNHDAMYWYRQDPGQGLRLIYYSQIVNDFQKGDIAEGYSVSREKKESFPLTVTSAQKNPTAFYLCASSILGQGNQPQHFGDGTRLSIL.

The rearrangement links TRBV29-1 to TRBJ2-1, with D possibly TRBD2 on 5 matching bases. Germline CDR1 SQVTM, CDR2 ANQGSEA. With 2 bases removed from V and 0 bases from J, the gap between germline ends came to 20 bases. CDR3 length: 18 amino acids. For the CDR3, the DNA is TGCAGCGTTGAAAAGGCTACGGGGAGCCCCTTCTCCTACAATGAGCAGTTCTTC. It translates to CSVEKATGSPFSYNEQFF.

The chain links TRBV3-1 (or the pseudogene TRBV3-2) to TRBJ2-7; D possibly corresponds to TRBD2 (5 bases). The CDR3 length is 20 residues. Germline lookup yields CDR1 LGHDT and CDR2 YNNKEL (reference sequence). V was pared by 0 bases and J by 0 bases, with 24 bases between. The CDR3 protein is CASSQDFELGRRDISYEQYF. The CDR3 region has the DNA TGTGCCAGCAGCCAAGATTTTGAGTTAGGTCGACGGGATATCTCCTACGAGCAGTACTTC.

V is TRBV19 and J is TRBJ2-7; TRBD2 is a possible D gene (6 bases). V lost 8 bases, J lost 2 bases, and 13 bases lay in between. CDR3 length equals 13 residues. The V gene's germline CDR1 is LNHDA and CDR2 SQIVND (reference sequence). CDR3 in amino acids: CASRRDGAYEQYF. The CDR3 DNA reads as TGTGCCAGTCGGAGGGACGGAGCCTACGAGCAGTACTTC.

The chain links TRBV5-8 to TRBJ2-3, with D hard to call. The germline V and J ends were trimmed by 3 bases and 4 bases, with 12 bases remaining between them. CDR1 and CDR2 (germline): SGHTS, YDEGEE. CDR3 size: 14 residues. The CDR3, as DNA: TGTGCCAGCAGCTACAACGATCCCCCAGATACGCAGTATTTT. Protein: CASSYNDPPDTQYF.

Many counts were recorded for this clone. CDR3 sequence reads: CASSPTGMGSYEQYF. CDR3 in DNA: TGTGCCAGCAGTCCAACAGGGATGGGCTCCTACGAGCAGTACTTC. This chain links TRBV7-9 with TRBJ2-7; maybe TRBD1 (6 bases). The ends were cut back, 6 bases at V and 0 bases at J, with 15 bases in the middle. CDR3 length equals 15 residues. CDR1 SEHNR and CDR2 FQNEAQ come from the germline V gene (reference sequence).

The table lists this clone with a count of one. The CDR3 sequence: CASSSTGGMHGNTIYF. In DNA form, the CDR3 reads TGTGCCAGCAGCTCGACAGGGGGCATGCATGGAAACACCATATATTTT. The chain employs TRBV5-6 and TRBJ1-3, with 10 positions matching TRBD1. Germline V CDR1 and CDR2: SGHDT, YYEEEE. The CDR3 is made up of 16 amino acids. The junction had 6 bases not matched to a gene; V was cut back by 3 bases and J by 3 bases.

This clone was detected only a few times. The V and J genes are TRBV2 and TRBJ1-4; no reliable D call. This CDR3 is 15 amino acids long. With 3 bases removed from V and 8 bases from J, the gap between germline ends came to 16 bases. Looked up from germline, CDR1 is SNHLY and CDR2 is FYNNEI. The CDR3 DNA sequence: TGTGCCAGCAGTGAGCAGTCTTATCGCGGGGAAAAACTGTTTTTT. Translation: CASSEQSYRGEKLFF.

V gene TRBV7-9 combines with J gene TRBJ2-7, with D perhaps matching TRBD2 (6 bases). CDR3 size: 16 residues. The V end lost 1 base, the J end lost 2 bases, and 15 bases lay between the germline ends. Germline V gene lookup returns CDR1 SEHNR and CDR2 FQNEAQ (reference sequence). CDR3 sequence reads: CASSLGSGGGAYEQYF. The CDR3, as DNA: TGTGCCAGCAGCTTAGGGTCCGGGGGTGGGGCCTACGAGCAGTACTTC. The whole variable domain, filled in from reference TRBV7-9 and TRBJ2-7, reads DTGVSQNPRHKITKRGQNVTFRCDPISEHNRLYWYRQTLGQGPEFLTYFQNEAQLEKSRLLSDRFSAERPKGSFSTLEIQRTEQGDSAMYLCASSLGSGGGAYEQYFGPGTRLTVT.

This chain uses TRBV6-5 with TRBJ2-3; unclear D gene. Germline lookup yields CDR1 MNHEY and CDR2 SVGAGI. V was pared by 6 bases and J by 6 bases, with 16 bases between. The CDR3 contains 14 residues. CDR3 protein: CASRALPLTDTQYF. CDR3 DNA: TGTGCCAGCAGAGCGCTTCCTCTTACCGATACGCAGTATTTT.

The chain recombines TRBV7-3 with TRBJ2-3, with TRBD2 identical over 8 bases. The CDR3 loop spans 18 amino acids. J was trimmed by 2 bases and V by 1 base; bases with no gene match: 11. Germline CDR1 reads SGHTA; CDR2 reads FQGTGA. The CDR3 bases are TGTGCCAGCAGCTTAAGTCGAAAAGCGGGGGCCTCCACAGATACGCAGTATTTT. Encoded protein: CASSLSRKAGASTDTQYF.